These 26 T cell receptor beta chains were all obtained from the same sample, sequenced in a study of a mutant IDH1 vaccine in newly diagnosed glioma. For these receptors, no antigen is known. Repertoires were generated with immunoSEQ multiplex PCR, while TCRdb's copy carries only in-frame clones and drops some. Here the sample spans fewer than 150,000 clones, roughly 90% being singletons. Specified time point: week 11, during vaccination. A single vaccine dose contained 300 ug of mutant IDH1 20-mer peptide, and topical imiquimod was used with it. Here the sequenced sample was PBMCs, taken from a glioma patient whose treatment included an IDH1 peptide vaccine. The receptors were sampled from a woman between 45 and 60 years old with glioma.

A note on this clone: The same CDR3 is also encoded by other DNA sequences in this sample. The CDR3: CASSQDPRGETQYF. CDR3 nucleotide sequence: TGCGCCAGCAGCCAAGATCCCAGGGGTGAGACCCAGTACTTC. The rearrangement links TRBV4-1 to TRBJ2-5, with a possible D match to TRBD1 (6 bases). Trimming cost V 0 bases and J 5 bases, with 10 bases left between them. The CDR3 extends over 14 amino acids. Germline lookup yields CDR1 MGHRA and CDR2 YSYEKL.

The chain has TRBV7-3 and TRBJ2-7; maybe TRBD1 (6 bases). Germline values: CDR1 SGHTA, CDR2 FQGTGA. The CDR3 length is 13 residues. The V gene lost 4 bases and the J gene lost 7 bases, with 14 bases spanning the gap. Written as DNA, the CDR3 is TGTGCCAGCAGCTCAAGGGGGACCCAAGAGCAGTACTTC. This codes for CASSSRGTQEQYF.

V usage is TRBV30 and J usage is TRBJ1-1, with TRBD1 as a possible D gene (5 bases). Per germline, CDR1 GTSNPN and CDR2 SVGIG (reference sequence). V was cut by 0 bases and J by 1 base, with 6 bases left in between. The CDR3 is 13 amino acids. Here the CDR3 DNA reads TGTGCCTGGAGTGTACAGGCGAACACTGAAGCTTTCTTT. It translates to CAWSVQANTEAFF.

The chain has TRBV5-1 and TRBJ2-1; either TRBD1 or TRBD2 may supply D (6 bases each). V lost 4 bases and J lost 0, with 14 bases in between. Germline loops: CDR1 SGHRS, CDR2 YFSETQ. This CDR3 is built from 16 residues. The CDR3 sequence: CASSGGGGSSYNEQFF. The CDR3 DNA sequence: TGCGCCAGCAGCGGTGGAGGGGGTAGCTCCTACAATGAGCAGTTCTTC.

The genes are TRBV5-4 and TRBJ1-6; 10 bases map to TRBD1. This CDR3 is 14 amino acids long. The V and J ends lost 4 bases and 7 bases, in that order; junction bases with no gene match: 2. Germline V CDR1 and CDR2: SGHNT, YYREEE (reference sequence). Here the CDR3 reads CASSVDRGNSPLHF. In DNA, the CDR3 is TGTGCCAGCAGCGTGGACAGGGGGAATTCACCCCTCCACTTT.

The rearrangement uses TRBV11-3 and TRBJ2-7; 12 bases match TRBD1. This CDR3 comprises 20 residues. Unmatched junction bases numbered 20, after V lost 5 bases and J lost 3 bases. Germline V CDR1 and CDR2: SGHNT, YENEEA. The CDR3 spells CASSPPAGTGGEGGYYEQYF. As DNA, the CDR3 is TGTGCCAGCAGCCCCCCCGCAGGGACAGGGGGCGAGGGAGGCTACTACGAGCAGTACTTC.

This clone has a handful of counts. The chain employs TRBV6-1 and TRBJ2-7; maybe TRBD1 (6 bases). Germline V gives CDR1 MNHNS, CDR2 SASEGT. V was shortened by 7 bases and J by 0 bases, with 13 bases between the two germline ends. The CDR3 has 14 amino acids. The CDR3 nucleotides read TGTGCCAGCAACCCTAGGGGACACTCCTACGAGCAGTACTTC. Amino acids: CASNPRGHSYEQYF.

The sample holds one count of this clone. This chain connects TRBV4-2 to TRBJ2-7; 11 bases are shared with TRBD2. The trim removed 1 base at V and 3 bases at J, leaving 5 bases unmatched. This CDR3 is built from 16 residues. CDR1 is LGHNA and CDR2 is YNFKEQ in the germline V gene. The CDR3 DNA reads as TGTGCCAGCAGCCAAGTTCGACTAGCGGGGTACTACGAGCAGTACTTC. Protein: CASSQVRLAGYYEQYF.

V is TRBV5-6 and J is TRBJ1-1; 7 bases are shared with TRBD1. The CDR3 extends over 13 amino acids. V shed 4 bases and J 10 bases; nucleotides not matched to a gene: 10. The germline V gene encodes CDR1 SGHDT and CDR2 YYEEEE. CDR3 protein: CASSPDRDVGAFF. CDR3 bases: TGTGCCAGCAGCCCCGACAGGGACGTTGGAGCTTTCTTT.

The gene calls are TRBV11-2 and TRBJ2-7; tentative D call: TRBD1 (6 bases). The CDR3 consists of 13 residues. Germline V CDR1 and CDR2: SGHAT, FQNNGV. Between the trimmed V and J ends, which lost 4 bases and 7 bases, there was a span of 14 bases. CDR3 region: CASSSHAGDEQYF. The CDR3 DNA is TGTGCCAGCAGCTCACACGCAGGGGATGAGCAGTACTTC.

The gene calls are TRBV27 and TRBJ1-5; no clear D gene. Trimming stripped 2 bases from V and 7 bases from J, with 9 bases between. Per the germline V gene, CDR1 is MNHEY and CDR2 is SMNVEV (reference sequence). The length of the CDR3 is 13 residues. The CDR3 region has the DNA TGTGCCAGCAGTTTACTAGGAGGCCAGCCCCAGCATTTT. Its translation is CASSLLGGQPQHF.

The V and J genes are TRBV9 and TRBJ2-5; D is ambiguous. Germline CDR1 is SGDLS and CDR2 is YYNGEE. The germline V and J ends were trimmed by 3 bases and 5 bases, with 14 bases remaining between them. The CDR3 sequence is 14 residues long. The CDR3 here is CASSATTSGETQYF. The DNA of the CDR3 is TGTGCCAGCAGCGCTACAACATCCGGGGAGACCCAGTACTTC.

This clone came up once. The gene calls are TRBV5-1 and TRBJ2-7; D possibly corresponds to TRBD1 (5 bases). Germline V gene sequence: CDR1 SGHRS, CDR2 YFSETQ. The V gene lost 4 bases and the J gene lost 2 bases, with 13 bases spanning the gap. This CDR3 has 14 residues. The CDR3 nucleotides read TGCGCCAGCAGCGGCGAAGACAGTACCTACGAGCAGTACTTC. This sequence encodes CASSGEDSTYEQYF.

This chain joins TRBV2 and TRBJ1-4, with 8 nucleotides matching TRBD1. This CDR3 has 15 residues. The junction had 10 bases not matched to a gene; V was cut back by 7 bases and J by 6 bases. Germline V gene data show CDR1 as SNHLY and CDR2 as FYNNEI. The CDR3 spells CASNLQGEVDEKLFF. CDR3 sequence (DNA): TGTGCCAGCAATCTACAGGGGGAGGTTGATGAAAAACTGTTTTTT.

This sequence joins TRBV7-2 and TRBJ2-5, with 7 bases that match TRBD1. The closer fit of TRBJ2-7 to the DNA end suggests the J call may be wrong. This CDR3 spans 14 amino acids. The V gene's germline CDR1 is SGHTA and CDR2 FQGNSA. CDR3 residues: CASSPQTGNYEQYF. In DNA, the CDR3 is TGTGCCAGCAGCCCACAGACAGGGAATTACGAGCAGTACTTC.

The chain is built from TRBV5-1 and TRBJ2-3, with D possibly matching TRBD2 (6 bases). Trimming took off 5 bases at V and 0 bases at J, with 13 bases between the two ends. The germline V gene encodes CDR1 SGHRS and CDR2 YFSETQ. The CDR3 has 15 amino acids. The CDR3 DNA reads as TGCGCCAGCAGTACCGGGACTGCTAGCACAGATACGCAGTATTTT. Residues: CASSTGTASTDTQYF.

The DNA of the CDR3 is TGTGCCAGCAAGCCCTCCAGAGCAGTCCTGGGTTACGAGCAGTACTTC. The encoded protein is CASKPSRAVLGYEQYF. The V call is TRBV2, the J call TRBJ2-7; D unclear. V gave up 7 bases and J gave up 4 bases, with 23 bases separating them. This CDR3 has 16 amino acids. Germline CDR1 and CDR2: SNHLY and FYNNEI.

The CDR3 coding sequence is TGTGCCAGCAGTGACTCAATTTCGGGGGGAGAGCACACCGGGGAGCTGTTTTTT. The encoded protein is CASSDSISGGEHTGELFF. The chain is built from TRBV6-4 and TRBJ2-2; 7 bases fit TRBD2. The junction had 10 bases not matched to a gene; V was cut back by 0 bases and J by 3 bases. This CDR3 has 18 amino acids. Germline V gene data show CDR1 as MRHNA and CDR2 as SNTAGT.

This CDR3 is CASSEAQSWTRAGELFF. CDR3 nucleotides: TGTGCCAGCAGTGAAGCCCAAAGTTGGACACGAGCCGGGGAGCTGTTTTTT. The rearrangement links TRBV2 to TRBJ2-2, with D maybe TRBD1 (5 bases). CDR1 is SNHLY and CDR2 is FYNNEI in the germline V gene. This CDR3 region has 17 residues. The germline V and J ends were trimmed by 0 bases and 6 bases, with 17 bases remaining between them.

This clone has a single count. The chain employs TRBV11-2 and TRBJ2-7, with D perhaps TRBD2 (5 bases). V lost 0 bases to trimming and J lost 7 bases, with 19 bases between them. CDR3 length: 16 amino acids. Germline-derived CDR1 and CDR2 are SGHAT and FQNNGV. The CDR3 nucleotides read TGTGCCAGCAGCTTAGATCGGGCCGCCCTTAGGAGGGAGCAGTACTTC. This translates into CASSLDRAALRREQYF. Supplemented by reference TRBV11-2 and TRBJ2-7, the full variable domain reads EAGVAQSPRYKIIEKRQSVAFWCNPISGHATLYWYQQILGQGPKLLIQFQNNGVVDDSQLPKDRFSAERLKGVDSTLKIQPAKLEDSAVYLCASSLDRAALRREQYFGPGTRLTVT.

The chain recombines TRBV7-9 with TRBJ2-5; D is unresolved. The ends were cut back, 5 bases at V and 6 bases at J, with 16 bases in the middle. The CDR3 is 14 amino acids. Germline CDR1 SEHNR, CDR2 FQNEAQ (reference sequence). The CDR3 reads CASSPGRFRQTQYF. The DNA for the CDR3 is TGTGCCAGCAGCCCAGGTAGATTTCGTCAGACCCAGTACTTC.

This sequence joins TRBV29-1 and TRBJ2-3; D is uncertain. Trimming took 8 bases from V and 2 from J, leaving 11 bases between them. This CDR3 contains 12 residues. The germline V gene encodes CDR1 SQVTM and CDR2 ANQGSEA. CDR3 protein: CSSGRTTDTQYF. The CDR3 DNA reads TGCAGCTCCGGACGGACCACAGATACGCAGTATTTT.

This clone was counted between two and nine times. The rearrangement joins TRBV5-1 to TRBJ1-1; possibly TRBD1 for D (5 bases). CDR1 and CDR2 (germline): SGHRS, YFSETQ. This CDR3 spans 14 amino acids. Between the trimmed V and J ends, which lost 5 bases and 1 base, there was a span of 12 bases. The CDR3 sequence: CASRTGRSNTEAFF. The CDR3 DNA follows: TGCGCCAGCAGAACGGGACGGTCGAACACTGAAGCTTTCTTT.

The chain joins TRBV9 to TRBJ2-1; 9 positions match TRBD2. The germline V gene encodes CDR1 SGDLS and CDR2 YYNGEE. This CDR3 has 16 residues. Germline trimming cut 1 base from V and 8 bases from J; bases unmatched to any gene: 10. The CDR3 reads CASSVRLAGPRDEQFF. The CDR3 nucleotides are TGTGCCAGCAGCGTAAGGCTAGCGGGACCCCGGGATGAGCAGTTCTTC.

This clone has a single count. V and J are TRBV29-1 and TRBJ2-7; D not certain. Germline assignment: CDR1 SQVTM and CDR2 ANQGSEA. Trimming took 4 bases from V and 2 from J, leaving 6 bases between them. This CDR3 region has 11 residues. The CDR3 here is CSVGEAYEQYF. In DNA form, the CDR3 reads TGCAGCGTTGGAGAGGCCTACGAGCAGTACTTC.

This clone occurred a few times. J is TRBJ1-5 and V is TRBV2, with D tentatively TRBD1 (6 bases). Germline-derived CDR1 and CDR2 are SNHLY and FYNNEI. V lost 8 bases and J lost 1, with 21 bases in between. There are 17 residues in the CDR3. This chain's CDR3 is CASRLTGGAGSNQPQHF. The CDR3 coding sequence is TGTGCCAGCCGTTTGACGGGGGGCGCCGGGAGCAATCAGCCCCAGCATTTT.